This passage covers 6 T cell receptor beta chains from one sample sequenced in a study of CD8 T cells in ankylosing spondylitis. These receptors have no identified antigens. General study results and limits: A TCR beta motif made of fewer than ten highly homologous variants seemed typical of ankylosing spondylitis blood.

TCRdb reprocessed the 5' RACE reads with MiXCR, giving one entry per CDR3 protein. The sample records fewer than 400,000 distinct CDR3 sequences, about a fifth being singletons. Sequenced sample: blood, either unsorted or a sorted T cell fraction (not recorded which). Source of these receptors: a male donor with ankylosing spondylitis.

CDR3 nucleotide sequence: TGTGCCAGCAGCTTAGAAGTGCACTCTCGGGGGAATGAGCAGTTCTTC. Its translation is CASSLEVHSRGNEQFF. The chain carries TRBV11-2 and TRBJ2-1; D possibly corresponds to TRBD2 (6 bases). Trimming removed 0 bases at V and 7 bases at J, with 16 bases between. CDR1 SGHAT and CDR2 FQNNGV come from the germline V gene. This CDR3 contains 16 residues.

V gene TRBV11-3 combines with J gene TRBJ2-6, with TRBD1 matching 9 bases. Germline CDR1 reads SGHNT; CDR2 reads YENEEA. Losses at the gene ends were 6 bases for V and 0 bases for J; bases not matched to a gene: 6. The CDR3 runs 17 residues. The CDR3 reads CASRTGQGVSGANVLTF. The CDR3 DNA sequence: TGTGCCAGCAGAACGGGACAGGGTGTCTCTGGGGCCAACGTCCTGACTTTC.

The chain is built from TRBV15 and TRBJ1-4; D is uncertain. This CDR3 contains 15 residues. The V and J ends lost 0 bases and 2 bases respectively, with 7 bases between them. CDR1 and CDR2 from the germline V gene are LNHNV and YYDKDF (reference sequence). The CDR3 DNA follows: TGTGCCACCAGCAGAGAAGGCCGGACTAATGAAAAACTGTTTTTT. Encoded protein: CATSREGRTNEKLFF.

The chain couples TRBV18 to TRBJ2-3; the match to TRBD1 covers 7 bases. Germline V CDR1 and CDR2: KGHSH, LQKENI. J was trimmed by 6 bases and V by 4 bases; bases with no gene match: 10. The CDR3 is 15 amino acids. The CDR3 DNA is TGTGCCAGCTCACTACTCCTAGGGGGCTTGGATACGCAGTATTTT. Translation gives CASSLLLGGLDTQYF.

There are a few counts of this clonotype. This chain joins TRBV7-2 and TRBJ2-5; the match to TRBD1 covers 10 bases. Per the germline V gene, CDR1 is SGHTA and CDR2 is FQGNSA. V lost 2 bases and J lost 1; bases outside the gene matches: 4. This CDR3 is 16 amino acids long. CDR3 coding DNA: TGTGCCAGCAGCTTACTAGGGACAGGGGTCCAAGAGACCCAGTACTTC. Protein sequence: CASSLLGTGVQETQYF.

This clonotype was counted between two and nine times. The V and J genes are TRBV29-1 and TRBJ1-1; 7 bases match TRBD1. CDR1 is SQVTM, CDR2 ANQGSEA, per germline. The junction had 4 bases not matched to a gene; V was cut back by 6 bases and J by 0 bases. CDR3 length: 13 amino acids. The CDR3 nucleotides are TGCAGCGTGGGCAGGGGGGTGAACACTGAAGCTTTCTTT. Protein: CSVGRGVNTEAFF.